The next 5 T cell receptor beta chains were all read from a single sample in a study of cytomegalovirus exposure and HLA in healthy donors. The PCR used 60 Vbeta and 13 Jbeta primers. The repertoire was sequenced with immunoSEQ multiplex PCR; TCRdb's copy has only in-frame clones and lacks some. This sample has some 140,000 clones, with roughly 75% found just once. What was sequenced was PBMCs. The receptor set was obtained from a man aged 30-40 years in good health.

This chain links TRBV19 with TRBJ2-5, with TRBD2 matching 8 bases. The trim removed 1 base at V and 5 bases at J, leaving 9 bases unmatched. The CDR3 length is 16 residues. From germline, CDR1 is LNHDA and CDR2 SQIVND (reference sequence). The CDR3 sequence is CASSIVGSGSGETQYF. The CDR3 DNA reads TGTGCCAGTAGTATAGTGGGAAGCGGGAGTGGTGAGACCCAGTACTTC.

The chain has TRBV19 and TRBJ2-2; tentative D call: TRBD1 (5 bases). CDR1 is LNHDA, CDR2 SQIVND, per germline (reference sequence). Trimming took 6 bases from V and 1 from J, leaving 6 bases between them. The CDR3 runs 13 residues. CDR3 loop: CASSGQNTGELFF. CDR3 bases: TGTGCCAGTAGCGGACAGAACACCGGGGAGCTGTTTTTT.

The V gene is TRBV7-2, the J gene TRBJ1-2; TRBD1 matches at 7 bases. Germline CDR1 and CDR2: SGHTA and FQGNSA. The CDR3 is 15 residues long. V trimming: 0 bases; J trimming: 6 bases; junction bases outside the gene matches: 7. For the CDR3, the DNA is TGTGCCAGCAGCTTAGCCCAGACAGGGTCGAATGGCTACACCTTC. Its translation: CASSLAQTGSNGYTF. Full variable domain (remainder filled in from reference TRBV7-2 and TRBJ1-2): GAGVSQSPSNKVTEKGKDVELRCDPISGHTALYWYRQSLGQGLEFLIYFQGNSAPDKSGLPSDRFSAERTGGSVSTLTIQRTQQEDSAVYLCASSLAQTGSNGYTFGSGTRLTVV.

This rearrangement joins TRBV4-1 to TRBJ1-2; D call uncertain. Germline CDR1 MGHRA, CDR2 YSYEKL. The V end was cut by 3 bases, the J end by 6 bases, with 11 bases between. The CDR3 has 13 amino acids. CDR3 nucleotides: TGCGCCAGCAGCCAGACGGTCGGGGATGGCTACACCTTC. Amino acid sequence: CASSQTVGDGYTF.

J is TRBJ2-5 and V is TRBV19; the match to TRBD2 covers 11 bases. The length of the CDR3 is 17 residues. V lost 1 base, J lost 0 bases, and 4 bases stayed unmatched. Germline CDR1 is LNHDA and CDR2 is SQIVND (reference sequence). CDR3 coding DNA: TGTGCCAGTAGTATAGGAGGTAGCGGGAGGGACCAAGAGACCCAGTACTTC. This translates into CASSIGGSGRDQETQYF.